This T cell receptor (beta chain) was obtained from a study of identical twins. Study observations and caveats: It was possible that invariant MAIT and iNKT cells partly confounded the zero-insertion analyses. Abundant beta clonotypes from cord blood bore fewer insertions; memory repertoires lacked this pattern. Conclusions leaned on cross-sectional statistical analysis and did not track the same donors over time.

The J segment lost 11 bases and the V segment lost 6 bases, leaving 6 bases of the junction unmatched. The CDR3 length is 11 residues. TCRdb independently ran MiXCR on the 5' RACE reads; one entry per CDR3 protein. The sample gives 690,000 or so distinct CDR3 sequences, around 6.1% of which show up once; approximately 2% is in the top ten. This clonotype was counted only a few times. Its specificity is unknown. The receptor was isolated from a man aged 18 to 30 in good health. The gene calls are TRBV12-3 or TRBV12-4 and TRBJ1-1, with 7 positions matching TRBD1. Source material: naive T cells sorted from blood. The CDR3 DNA follows: TGTGCCAGCAGCTCAGGGGGGGGGGCTTTCTTT. Its protein is CASSSGGGAFF.